The entry that follows covers one TCR beta chain sequence. The antigen this receptor binds is unknown. An end of the junction does not agree with germline; a read error may underlie this. For repertoire sequencing, the TCR beta CDR3 regions were amplified from RNA transcripts. The first round of RT-PCR was done with HTBI primers and the Qiagen OneStep RT-PCR kit, and was followed by a second round of multiplex PCR, then size selection and purification. Libraries were sequenced paired-end with 100 bp reads on an Illumina HiSeq2000. As for the authors' bioinformatics: SOAPnuke was used to process the reads, throwing out any read that had adapters, had uncalled bases, had a mean Phred below 15, or lacked an exact constant-primer or identifier match. COPE v1.2.5 was used to merge high-quality paired reads. Unique nucleotide sequences were defined as clonotypes and aligned to IMGT TRB V, D and J references using MiTCR v1.1. Only V-J combinations with frequency above 0.0001 were analysed, covering 99% to 99.2% of repertoires. A TCR clonal expansion and chaos score per V-J combination was defined as the ratio of F50 clonal expansion to chaos observed in the TCRdist matrix. Features were reduced by Welch's t-statistics and random forest to around 13 V-J combinations, which fed a naive Bayes classifier. The Morisita-Horn index was used to measure how similar the thyroid and blood repertoires were. Clones were called with MiXCR by TCRdb after fastp trimmed the public reads at Q25, and only in-frame beta chains were retained. One record per CDR3 amino acid sequence lists the most common genes and DNA. The V and J calls and clone size come from TCRdb's table, not from the authors' own analysis. The sample table holds approximately 1.2 million distinct CDR3 sequences, of which roughly 35% were seen once. Around 10% of the sample is in the top ten clones.

This specimen belongs to a study of Graves' ophthalmopathy and Graves' hyperthyroidism (dated 2018 in TCRdb). Regarding the complete study: Stable hyperthyroidism was defined as no progression to ophthalmopathy within 18 months of follow-up. The study used TCR beta repertoire signatures to distinguish Graves' ophthalmopathy from Graves' hyperthyroidism and to predict progression to ophthalmopathy. In total, under 150 blood samples were TCR-sequenced: approximately 42 ophthalmopathy, over 70 hyperthyroidism and some 17 hyperthyroidism-to-ophthalmopathy patients. To explore V-J signatures that separate ophthalmopathy from hyperthyroidism, a discovery set of 100 patients was enrolled, consisting of approximately 44 with ophthalmopathy and roughly 57 with stable hyperthyroidism. An independent validation cohort was composed of about 20 hyperthyroidism patients and some 16 patients who later progressed from hyperthyroidism to ophthalmopathy. In roughly 6 hyperthyroidism patients, T-cell repertoires of thyroid tissue and blood were compared. After sampling, hyperthyroidism patients received methimazole starting at 30 mg daily, and ophthalmopathy patients received high-dose intravenous methylprednisolone.

The cysteine opens and the phenylalanine closes a CDR3 of 11 amino acids. Of all the DNA, just the CDR3 is kept, 33 bases in frame from base 1. The germline V gene (reference sequence) supplies CDR1 WNHNN and CDR2 SYGVQD. Findings and caveats that apply to the study as a whole: In validation, the model predicted ophthalmopathy progression with roughly 68% sensitivity and approximately 78% specificity; some twelve predicted patients were CT-confirmed with GO in a median of approximately 6.5 months. Among expanded thyroid clonotypes with frequency above 0.001, most also showed up in blood, which suggests that blood repertoires may reflect the thyroid immune response. In cross-validation, the 13-signature model distinguished ophthalmopathy from stable hyperthyroidism with approximately 90% sensitivity and about 81% specificity, while in the test set the corresponding values were approximately 79% and 70%. No statistical method was used to set the sample size in advance, and the investigators knew which group each participant was assigned to.

Patients with hyperthyroidism were aged 18 to 65 years, had been newly diagnosed, and had a disease duration of less than 2 months. Patients with other autoimmune diseases, uncontrolled infections, pregnancy or lactation were excluded from the study. Diagnosis relied on clinical symptoms, serum thyroxine, TRAb, thyroid ultrasound and orbital computed tomography. Total RNA was extracted with Trizol reagent and quality-checked on an Agilent 2100 Bioanalyzer. The chain employs TRBV10-1 and TRBJ2-7; possibly the D gene is TRBD2, per 6 matching bases. The material sequenced was peripheral blood or thyroid tissue (not recorded which). The sequence derives from an adult man with Graves' hyperthyroidism. CDR3 protein: CASRENSEQYF. The sequenced DNA is TGTGCCAGTCGGGAGAACTCCGAGCAGTACTTC.